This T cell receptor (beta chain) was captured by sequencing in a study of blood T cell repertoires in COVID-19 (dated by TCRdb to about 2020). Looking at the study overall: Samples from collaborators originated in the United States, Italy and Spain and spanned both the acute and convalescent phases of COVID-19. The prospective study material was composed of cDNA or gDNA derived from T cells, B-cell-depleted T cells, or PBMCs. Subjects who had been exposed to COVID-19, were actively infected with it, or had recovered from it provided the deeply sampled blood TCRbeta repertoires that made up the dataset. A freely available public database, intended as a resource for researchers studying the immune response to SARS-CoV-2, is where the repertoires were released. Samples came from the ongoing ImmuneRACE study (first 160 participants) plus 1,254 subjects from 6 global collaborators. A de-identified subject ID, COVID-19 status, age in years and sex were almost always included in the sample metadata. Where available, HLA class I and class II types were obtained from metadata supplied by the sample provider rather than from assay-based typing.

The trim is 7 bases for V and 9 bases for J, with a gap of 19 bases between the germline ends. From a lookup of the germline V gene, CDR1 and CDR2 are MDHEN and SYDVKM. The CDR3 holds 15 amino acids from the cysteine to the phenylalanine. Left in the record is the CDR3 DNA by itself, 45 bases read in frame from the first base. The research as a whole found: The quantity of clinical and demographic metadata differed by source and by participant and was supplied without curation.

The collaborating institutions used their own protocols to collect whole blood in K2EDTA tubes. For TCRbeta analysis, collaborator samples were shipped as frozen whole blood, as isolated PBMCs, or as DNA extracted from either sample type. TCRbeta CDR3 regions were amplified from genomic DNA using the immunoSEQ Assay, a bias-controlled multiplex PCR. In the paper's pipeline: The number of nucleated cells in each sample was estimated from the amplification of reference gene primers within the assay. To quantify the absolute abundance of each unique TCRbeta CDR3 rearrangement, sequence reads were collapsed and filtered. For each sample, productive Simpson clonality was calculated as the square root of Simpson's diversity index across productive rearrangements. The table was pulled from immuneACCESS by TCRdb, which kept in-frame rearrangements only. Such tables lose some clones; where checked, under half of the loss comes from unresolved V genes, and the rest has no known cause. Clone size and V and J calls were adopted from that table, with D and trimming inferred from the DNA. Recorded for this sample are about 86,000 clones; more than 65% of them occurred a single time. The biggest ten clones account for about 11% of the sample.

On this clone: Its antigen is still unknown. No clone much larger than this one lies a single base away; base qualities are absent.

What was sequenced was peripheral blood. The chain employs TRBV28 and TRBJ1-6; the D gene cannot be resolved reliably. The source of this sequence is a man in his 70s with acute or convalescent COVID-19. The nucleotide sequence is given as TGTGCCAGCACCGTCCACCGCGGAGGAGCTTCACCCCTCCACTTT. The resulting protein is CASTVHRGGASPLHF.